Each of the 21 T cell receptor beta chains below was sequenced from the same sample in a study of response to subunit inactivated influenza vaccine. TCRdb independently ran MiXCR on the RT-PCR reads; one entry per CDR3 protein. The data hold about 580,000 distinct CDR3 sequences, with around 13% observed a single time. Specimen: PBMCs from blood, collected 11 to 12 days after vaccination. The receptors derive from a middle-aged man who received an inactivated influenza vaccine.

The chain couples TRBV10-3 to TRBJ2-1, with 11 positions matching TRBD2. Trimming removed 2 bases from V and 3 bases from J; junction bases left unmatched: 3. Germline V lookup: CDR1 ENHRY, CDR2 SYGVKD. The CDR3 consists of 16 residues. CDR3 region: CAISEALAGGYNEQFF. CDR3 coding DNA: TGTGCCATCAGTGAGGCTCTAGCGGGAGGCTACAATGAGCAGTTCTTC.

This clonotype has just a few counts. CDR3 sequence (DNA): TGTGCCAGCAGCACGCAAACAGGGAACTTTCAAGAGACCCAGTACTTC. Translation gives CASSTQTGNFQETQYF. J is TRBJ2-5 and V is TRBV7-6, with a weak D call TRBD1 (6 bases). With 5 bases removed from V and 2 bases from J, the gap between germline ends came to 18 bases. CDR1 and CDR2 (germline): SGHVS, FNYEAQ. CDR3 size: 16 residues.

The chain recombines TRBV11-1 with TRBJ2-1; 13 nucleotides line up with TRBD2. This CDR3 spans 19 amino acids. V lost 5 bases, J lost 0 bases, and 10 bases stayed unmatched. Looked up from germline, CDR1 is SGHAT and CDR2 is FQDESV (reference sequence). CDR3 in amino acids: CASSPPGTSGIYSYNEQFF. The CDR3 DNA follows: TGTGCCAGCAGCCCCCCCGGGACTAGCGGGATTTACTCCTACAATGAGCAGTTCTTC.

The chain employs TRBV20-1 and TRBJ2-1; unclear D gene. The CDR3 totals 16 residues. Per the germline V gene, CDR1 is DFQATT and CDR2 is SNEGSKA (reference sequence). Trimming shortened V by 2 bases and J by 4 bases, and 18 bases separated the two germline ends. CDR3 coding DNA: TGCAGTGCTAGATCCTCCCGACTGGAAACTTACAATGAGCAGTTCTTC. Translation: CSARSSRLETYNEQFF.

This clonotype was picked up a small number of times. V is TRBV11-1 and J is TRBJ2-5, with D perhaps TRBD2 (5 bases). Germline V CDR1 and CDR2: SGHAT, FQDESV (reference sequence). Trimming removed 5 bases from V and 2 bases from J, with 9 bases in between. The CDR3 spans 13 residues. In DNA form, the CDR3 reads TGTGCCAGCAGCGCGGGCCTACAAGAGACCCAGTACTTC. Its translation: CASSAGLQETQYF.

This clonotype was picked up many times. The chain has TRBV11-2 and TRBJ2-7; 9 bases are a match to TRBD1. This CDR3 spans 13 amino acids. CDR1 and CDR2 (germline): SGHAT, FQNNGV. Losses at the gene ends were 0 bases for V and 7 bases for J; bases not matched to a gene: 1. The CDR3 loop is CASSLEDRGEQYF. The CDR3 region has the DNA TGTGCCAGCAGCTTAGAGGACAGGGGTGAGCAGTACTTC.

The chain recombines TRBV4-2 with TRBJ2-7, with D unresolved. Germline V gives CDR1 LGHNA, CDR2 YNFKEQ. This CDR3 spans 13 amino acids. The germline V and J ends were trimmed by 6 bases and 3 bases, with 12 bases remaining between them. The CDR3 sequence is CASSNRVHYEQYF. DNA of the CDR3: TGTGCCAGCAGTAACCGGGTACACTACGAGCAGTACTTC.

Ten or more counts support this clonotype. This rearrangement joins TRBV5-1 to TRBJ1-5; D remains unclear. Germline CDR1 and CDR2: SGHRS and YFSETQ. The CDR3 totals 15 residues. Trimming shortened V by 0 bases and J by 0 bases, and 7 bases separated the two germline ends. The CDR3 region is CASSLAGYSNQPQHF. The CDR3, as DNA: TGCGCCAGCAGCTTGGCGGGGTATAGCAATCAGCCCCAGCATTTT.

Ten or more counts support this clonotype. V is TRBV6-5 and J is TRBJ2-1; 7 bases map to TRBD1. CDR1 is MNHEY and CDR2 is SVGAGI in the germline V gene. J gave up 3 bases and V 2 bases, and 7 bases lay outside the gene matches. The CDR3 sequence is 16 residues long. This CDR3 is CASSYGATGRYNEQFF. CDR3 nucleotides: TGTGCCAGCAGTTACGGGGCGACAGGGCGCTACAATGAGCAGTTCTTC.

The rearrangement links TRBV25-1 to TRBJ2-5; D is possibly TRBD1 (6 bases). The CDR3 runs 15 residues. With 1 base removed from V and 5 bases from J, the gap between germline ends came to 14 bases. Germline V gives CDR1 MGHDK, CDR2 SYGVNS. The CDR3: CASSEWQGPEETQYF. In DNA, the CDR3 is TGTGCCAGCAGTGAATGGCAGGGGCCAGAGGAGACCCAGTACTTC.

The chain uses TRBV7-2 and TRBJ2-3; D ambiguous. The CDR3 length is 14 residues. Trimming cost V 2 bases and J 1 base, with 7 bases left between them. Germline V CDR1 and CDR2: SGHTA, FQGNSA. The CDR3 DNA sequence: TGTGCCAGCAGCTTATCTGAAGGCACAGATACGCAGTATTTT. Protein sequence: CASSLSEGTDTQYF.

The genes are TRBV5-6 and TRBJ1-5; D possibly corresponds to TRBD1 (5 bases). The CDR3 runs 16 residues. In germline, CDR1 is SGHDT, CDR2 YYEEEE. Trimming removed 1 base from V and 0 bases from J, with 11 bases in between. The CDR3 sequence: CASSLNDGHSNQPQHF. The CDR3 DNA is TGTGCCAGCAGCTTGAATGACGGACATAGCAATCAGCCCCAGCATTTT.

On this clonotype: Germline is not matched at one junction end, which may reflect a read error. This rearrangement joins TRBV7-2 to TRBJ2-7; 11 nucleotides agree with TRBD2. Germline CDR1 reads SGHTA; CDR2 reads FQGNSA. The CDR3 covers 15 residues. This CDR3 is CASSEGLAVSYEQYF. The CDR3 region has the DNA TGTGCTAGCAGCGAGGGACTAGCGGTTTCCTACGAGCAGTACTTC.

This clonotype was recorded a few times. The chain links TRBV5-1 to TRBJ2-7; D is undetermined. The germline V gene has CDR1 SGHRS and CDR2 YFSETQ. Trimming cost V 2 bases and J 2 bases, with 11 bases left between them. The CDR3 runs 14 residues. CDR3 nucleotides: TGCGCCAGCAGCTTTGCGGCAGGACCCTACGAGCAGTACTTC. Amino acid sequence: CASSFAAGPYEQYF.

The table lists this clonotype with many counts. The V and J genes are TRBV19 and TRBJ2-2; no reliable D call. In germline, CDR1 is LNHDA, CDR2 SQIVND (reference sequence). V lost 1 base and J lost 6, with 9 bases in between. The CDR3 has 14 amino acids. The CDR3: CASSIAGRAGELFF. The CDR3 bases are TGTGCCAGTAGTATAGCAGGTCGGGCCGGGGAGCTGTTTTTT. Based on the CDR3 plus reference TRBV19 and TRBJ2-2, the full variable domain is DGGITQSPKYLFRKEGQNVTLSCEQNLNHDAMYWYRQDPGQGLRLIYYSQIVNDFQKGDIAEGYSVSREKKESFPLTVTSAQKNPTAFYLCASSIAGRAGELFFGEGSRLTVL.

This clonotype has a handful of counts. This rearrangement joins TRBV12-3 or TRBV12-4 to TRBJ2-1; D uncertain. The CDR3 totals 14 residues. V lost 6 bases, J lost 6 bases, and 15 bases lay in between. The CDR3 sequence is CASRPGRASNEQFF. The DNA of the CDR3 is TGTGCCAGCAGGCCGGGTCGGGCATCCAATGAGCAGTTCTTC.

This clonotype was counted a few times. CDR3 amino acids: CASSLGGGLTDTQYF. The CDR3 bases are TGCGCCAGCAGCTTGGGCGGGGGGCTCACAGATACGCAGTATTTT. The chain has TRBV5-1 and TRBJ2-3, with 8 bases aligning to TRBD2. Unmatched junction bases numbered 2, after V lost 0 bases and J lost 2 bases. The germline V gene encodes CDR1 SGHRS and CDR2 YFSETQ. The length of the CDR3 is 15 residues.

CDR3 sequence: CASSLLREPQETQYF. Written as DNA, the CDR3 is TGTGCCAGCAGCTTACTTAGGGAGCCCCAAGAGACCCAGTACTTC. V and J are TRBV11-2 and TRBJ2-5, with a possible D match to TRBD2 (5 bases). The CDR3 runs 15 residues. Trimming stripped 2 bases from V and 1 base from J, with 11 bases between. From germline, CDR1 is SGHAT and CDR2 FQNNGV. Filled out from reference TRBV11-2 and TRBJ2-5, the complete variable domain reads EAGVAQSPRYKIIEKRQSVAFWCNPISGHATLYWYQQILGQGPKLLIQFQNNGVVDDSQLPKDRFSAERLKGVDSTLKIQPAKLEDSAVYLCASSLLREPQETQYFGPGTRLLVL.

The J gene is TRBJ2-1, the V gene TRBV6-1, with TRBD2 matching 8 bases. CDR1 is MNHNS, CDR2 SASEGT, per germline. There are 15 residues in the CDR3. J was trimmed by 7 bases and V by 6 bases; bases with no gene match: 11. CDR3 sequence: CASRTLAGGGNEQFF. DNA of the CDR3: TGTGCCAGCAGGACTCTTGCGGGGGGCGGGAATGAGCAGTTCTTC.

This clonotype was seen more than once but under ten times. This rearrangement joins TRBV4-3 to TRBJ2-7, with D uncertain. The germline V gene has CDR1 LGHNA and CDR2 YSLEER. Trimming removed 0 bases at V and 2 bases at J, with 11 bases between. This CDR3 comprises 15 residues. CDR3: CASSQDPVTTYEQYF. CDR3 DNA sequence: TGCGCCAGCAGCCAAGATCCCGTCACAACCTACGAGCAGTACTTC.

The chain recombines TRBV4-3 with TRBJ2-1; no firm D call. The CDR3 spans 14 residues. Germline V gives CDR1 LGHNA, CDR2 YSLEER. Trimming removed 1 base from V and 3 bases from J, with 7 bases in between. The CDR3 nucleotides read TGCGCCAGCAGCCAAGTGGCAAGCTACAATGAGCAGTTCTTC. Its translation: CASSQVASYNEQFF.